The 17 T cell receptor beta chains below were found in one sample sequenced in a study of shared clonotypes between healthy human individuals. As defined, naive CD8 cells were CD45RO-negative and positively selected for CCR7, with terminally differentiated effector memory CD45RA+ cells excluded. Assay used: immunoSEQ multiplex PCR; TCRdb lists only in-frame clones, some missing. The sample has roughly 2.1 million clones; more than 85% are singletons. Sample: naive CD8+ T cells from PBMCs. The receptors derive from a man between 18 and 29 years old in good health. Some clones in this sample may be carry-over from other donors' samples.

The CDR3 region is CAISEKETEEENEQFF. The CDR3 nucleotides read TGTGCCATCAGTGAAAAGGAGACCGAAGAAGAAAATGAGCAGTTCTTC. J is TRBJ2-1 and V is TRBV10-3; D ambiguous. The CDR3 has 16 amino acids. V was clipped by 3 bases and J by 7 bases, with 19 bases between them. The germline CDR1 and CDR2 sequences are ENHRY and SYGVKD.

This chain connects TRBV30 to TRBJ2-7; maybe TRBD2 (5 bases). V lost 3 bases and J 2 bases, leaving 17 bases between the germline ends. The CDR3 is 15 residues long. Germline CDR1 GTSNPN, CDR2 SVGIG (reference sequence). The CDR3: CAWSPYRGWTYEQYF. The CDR3 DNA reads as TGTGCCTGGAGCCCCTATAGAGGGTGGACCTACGAGCAGTACTTC. Based on the CDR3 plus reference TRBV30 and TRBJ2-7, the full variable domain is SQTIHQWPATLVQPVGSPLSLECTVEGTSNPNLYWYRQAAGRGLQLLFYSVGIGQISSEVPQNLSASRPQDRQFILSSKKLLLSDSGFYLCAWSPYRGWTYEQYFGPGTRLTVT.

Remarks on this clone: Different DNA sequences within this sample yield the same CDR3. V gene TRBV5-1 combines with J gene TRBJ2-3; D not certain. CDR1 SGHRS and CDR2 YFSETQ come from the germline V gene. V was pared by 0 bases and J by 4 bases, with 3 bases between. The CDR3 spans 12 residues. The CDR3 loop reads CASSLVPDTQYF. The CDR3 region has the DNA TGCGCCAGCAGCTTGGTGCCAGATACGCAGTATTTT. The full variable domain, with the rest looked up from reference TRBV5-1 and TRBJ2-3, is KAGVTQTPRYLIKTRGQQVTLSCSPISGHRSVSWYQQTPGQGLQFLFEYFSETQRNKGNFPGRFSGRQFSNSRSEMNVSTLELGDSALYLCASSLVPDTQYFGPGTRLTVL.

The chain combines TRBV29-1 with TRBJ2-3; 7 positions match TRBD1. The V gene's germline CDR1 is SQVTM and CDR2 ANQGSEA. With V trimmed by 7 bases and J by 2 bases, 12 bases remained unmatched. The CDR3 extends over 15 amino acids. CDR3 sequence: CSGEWTGLFTDTQYF. In DNA, the CDR3 is TGCAGCGGGGAATGGACAGGACTTTTCACAGATACGCAGTATTTT.

The CDR3 reads CASSLGGRDRRYF. For the CDR3, the DNA is TGTGCCAGCAGCTTAGGGGGCAGGGACCGGCGGTACTTC. The chain couples TRBV7-2 to TRBJ2-7, with D possibly called TRBD1 or TRBD2 (5 bases each). There are 13 residues in the CDR3. Germline lookup yields CDR1 SGHTA and CDR2 FQGNSA. V lost 1 base and J lost 12, with 16 bases in between.

J is TRBJ2-7 and V is TRBV7-6; TRBD2 matches at 11 bases. The CDR3 sequence is 16 residues long. From germline, CDR1 is SGHVS and CDR2 FNYEAQ. Trimming cost V 2 bases and J 0 bases; bases outside gene matches: 3. The DNA for the CDR3 is TGTGCCAGCAGCTTAAAGACTAGCGGGACCTCCTACGAGCAGTACTTC. The encoded protein is CASSLKTSGTSYEQYF.

The chain links TRBV7-9 to TRBJ1-2; D unresolved. The germline CDR1 and CDR2 sequences are SEHNR and FQNEAQ (reference sequence). CDR3 size: 13 residues. The V end was cut by 0 bases, the J end by 4 bases, with 6 bases between. The CDR3: CASSLADLYGYTF. The CDR3 coding sequence is TGTGCCAGCAGCTTAGCAGATCTCTATGGCTACACCTTC. Supplemented by reference TRBV7-9 and TRBJ1-2, the full variable domain reads DTGVSQNPRHKITKRGQNVTFRCDPISEHNRLYWYRQTLGQGPEFLTYFQNEAQLEKSRLLSDRFSAERPKGSFSTLEIQRTEQGDSAMYLCASSLADLYGYTFGSGTRLTVV.

The V gene is TRBV27, the J gene TRBJ2-3, with D possibly matching TRBD2 (6 bases). Trimming removed 5 bases from V and 6 bases from J, with 18 bases in between. The CDR3 is 15 residues long. Germline values: CDR1 MNHEY, CDR2 SMNVEV (reference sequence). CDR3 nucleotides: TGTGCCAGCAGTGCACCAGCGGGTAGCGGTGATACGCAGTATTTT. It codes for CASSAPAGSGDTQYF.

The chain combines TRBV6-6 with TRBJ1-1; D ambiguous. Germline V gives CDR1 MNHNY, CDR2 SVGAGI (reference sequence). The CDR3 spans 13 residues. With 8 bases removed from V and 0 bases from J, the gap between germline ends came to 10 bases. The CDR3 spells CASGLGLNTEAFF. The CDR3 DNA is TGTGCCAGCGGCTTGGGTCTGAACACTGAAGCTTTCTTT.

The chain links TRBV27 to TRBJ2-7; 11 positions agree with TRBD2. J was trimmed by 2 bases and V by 3 bases; bases with no gene match: 18. CDR3 size: 20 residues. From germline, CDR1 is MNHEY and CDR2 SMNVEV (reference sequence). CDR3 nucleotides: TGTGCCAGCAGTTTCAAGGACAGGGCCGGACTAGCGGGTCCCCCCTACGAGCAGTACTTC. This encodes CASSFKDRAGLAGPPYEQYF.

J is TRBJ1-2 and V is TRBV9; D uncertain. Germline V CDR1 and CDR2: SGDLS, YYNGEE. This CDR3 is 14 amino acids long. The ends were cut back, 0 bases at V and 4 bases at J, with 10 bases in the middle. The chain's CDR3 is CASSVATDRYGYTF. The CDR3 DNA is TGTGCCAGCAGCGTAGCTACTGATCGCTATGGCTACACCTTC.

This clone was counted once. V and J are TRBV7-2 and TRBJ2-7, with 7 positions matching TRBD2. The CDR3 is 16 amino acids. Germline V gene data show CDR1 as SGHTA and CDR2 as FQGNSA. Unmatched junction bases numbered 17, after V lost 5 bases and J lost 7 bases. CDR3 DNA: TGTGCCAGCAGCACCCTCGCTGGGGGGGTCCCCCCGGAGCAGTACTTC. It is translated as CASSTLAGGVPPEQYF.

V gene TRBV29-1 combines with J gene TRBJ2-1, with D perhaps matching TRBD2 (5 bases). The germline CDR1 and CDR2 sequences are SQVTM and ANQGSEA. This CDR3 contains 14 residues. Trimming pared 7 bases from V and 1 base from J, leaving 14 bases between. Here the CDR3 reads CSAPLGASYNEQFF. As DNA, the CDR3 is TGCAGCGCCCCGTTGGGAGCGTCCTACAATGAGCAGTTCTTC.

The chain joins TRBV7-9 to TRBJ2-5; 7 nucleotides line up with TRBD1. Germline assignment: CDR1 SEHNR and CDR2 FQNEAQ (reference sequence). Trimming at V came to 8 bases and at J to 1 base, leaving 10 bases not matched to a gene. CDR3 length equals 15 residues. For the CDR3, the DNA is TGTGCCAGCTACCACCGGGACAGCTTCCAAGAGACCCAGTACTTC. Translation: CASYHRDSFQETQYF.

On this clone: The same CDR3 is also encoded by other DNA sequences in this sample. The chain joins TRBV7-6 to TRBJ2-3; possible D gene TRBD1, 6 bases. The CDR3 is made up of 15 amino acids. Germline CDR1 SGHVS, CDR2 FNYEAQ. V was pared by 1 base and J by 1 base, with 9 bases between. CDR3 residues: CASSLGAGGTDTQYF. CDR3 nucleotides: TGTGCCAGCAGCTTAGGGGCAGGGGGCACAGATACGCAGTATTTT.

The chain couples TRBV19 to TRBJ2-7; 7 bases match TRBD1. The CDR3 sequence is 15 residues long. The V and J ends lost 5 bases and 1 base, in that order; junction bases with no gene match: 8. Germline values: CDR1 LNHDA, CDR2 SQIVND (reference sequence). The CDR3 reads CASSEWTGPSYEQYF. The CDR3 nucleotides read TGTGCCAGTAGTGAATGGACAGGACCGTCCTACGAGCAGTACTTC.

This sequence joins TRBV28 and TRBJ2-5, with TRBD2 identical over 11 bases. V was clipped by 7 bases and J by 0 bases; unmatched bases: 7. The CDR3 has 16 residues. Germline V gene data show CDR1 as MDHEN and CDR2 as SYDVKM. CDR3 DNA: TGTGCCAGCAAGGGACTAGCGGAAAGGTACCAAGAGACCCAGTACTTC. Protein sequence: CASKGLAERYQETQYF. Supplemented by reference TRBV28 and TRBJ2-5, the full variable domain reads DVKVTQSSRYLVKRTGEKVFLECVQDMDHENMFWYRQDPGLGLRLIYFSYDVKMKEKGDIPEGYSVSREKKERFSLILESASTNQTSMYLCASKGLAERYQETQYFGPGTRLLVL.